The 24 T cell receptor beta chains below all came from one sample that was sequenced in a study of early T cells in non-severe SARS-CoV-2 infection. Via MiXCR, TCRdb re-called the 5' RACE reads, giving one row per CDR3 protein. The sample holds some 54,000 distinct CDR3 sequences, more than 8.5% seen once. Sequencing was performed on whole blood. The receptor source for this set is an adult who was a healthcare worker with PCR-confirmed SARS-CoV-2 infection or an uninfected control (not recorded which).

This clonotype was observed many times. The CDR3 nucleotides read TGTGCCACCCAGGACGGGCCGAACTATGGCTACACCTTC. Translating it yields CATQDGPNYGYTF. The gene calls are TRBV24-1 and TRBJ1-2, with D unclear. V dropped 9 bases and J dropped 2 bases, with 12 bases sitting between them. This CDR3 region has 13 residues. Germline V gene data show CDR1 as KGHDR and CDR2 as SFDVKD.

This clonotype was detected ten times or more. V usage is TRBV4-2 and J usage is TRBJ2-1; D uncertain. The germline V gene has CDR1 LGHNA and CDR2 YNFKEQ. Trimming removed 1 base at V and 0 bases at J, with 13 bases between. The CDR3 spans 17 residues. The CDR3 sequence: CASSQVGRSSSYNEQFF. The CDR3 nucleotides read TGTGCCAGCAGCCAAGTCGGGCGGTCGAGCTCCTACAATGAGCAGTTCTTC.

This clonotype was observed many times. The rearrangement joins TRBV7-9 to TRBJ2-1; 11 nucleotides line up with TRBD2. The ends lost 3 bases at V and 8 bases at J; junction bases unmatched: 6. CDR3 size: 15 residues. CDR1 and CDR2 from the germline V gene are SEHNR and FQNEAQ (reference sequence). CDR3 DNA sequence: TGTGCCAGCAGCTTGGGACTAGCGGAGGTCGATGAGCAGTTCTTC. It translates to CASSLGLAEVDEQFF.

Here the CDR3 reads CASSPPRDGSPGANVLTF. The CDR3 DNA reads as TGTGCCAGCAGCCCACCCAGGGACGGGAGCCCTGGGGCCAACGTCCTGACTTTC. The rearrangement uses TRBV3-1 and TRBJ2-6; the D gene is possibly TRBD2 (6 bases). The CDR3 is made up of 18 amino acids. With 4 bases removed from V and 2 bases from J, the gap between germline ends came to 18 bases. CDR1 is LGHDT and CDR2 is YNNKEL in the germline V gene (reference sequence).

This clonotype came up many times. This chain joins TRBV11-2 and TRBJ2-7; 7 bases align to TRBD1. V lost 3 bases and J lost 4; bases outside the gene matches: 6. The CDR3 length is 14 residues. Germline V gives CDR1 SGHAT, CDR2 FQNNGV. The CDR3 sequence: CASSLGTVGYEQYF. CDR3 coding DNA: TGTGCCAGCAGCTTGGGGACAGTTGGGTACGAGCAGTACTTC.

This clonotype was counted many times. The chain carries TRBV11-3 and TRBJ2-5; D not resolved. Between the trimmed V and J ends, which lost 2 bases and 0 bases, there was a span of 4 bases. CDR1 is SGHNT and CDR2 is YENEEA in the germline V gene. The length of the CDR3 is 13 residues. The CDR3 DNA sequence: TGTGCCAGCAGCTTATCGCACCAAGAGACCCAGTACTTC. Translating gives CASSLSHQETQYF.

At least ten counts were recorded for this clonotype. V gene TRBV19 combines with J gene TRBJ2-7; D remains unclear. Germline CDR1 reads LNHDA; CDR2 reads SQIVND (reference sequence). Trimming removed 2 bases from V and 1 base from J, with 12 bases in between. The CDR3 covers 15 residues. The CDR3 DNA sequence: TGTGCCAGTAGTATAAAGGGCGGCGTATCCTACGAGCAGTACTTC. It is translated as CASSIKGGVSYEQYF.

The gene calls are TRBV24-1 and TRBJ2-1; 12 bases align to TRBD2. The V segment lost 5 bases and the J segment 5 bases; nucleotides outside the gene matches: 6. There are 16 residues in the CDR3. Looked up from germline, CDR1 is KGHDR and CDR2 is SFDVKD. The CDR3 DNA reads TGTGCCACCAGTGTGGCTAGCGGGAGGGGAGACAATGAGCAGTTCTTC. Protein: CATSVASGRGDNEQFF.

This clonotype showed up many times. The chain is built from TRBV29-1 and TRBJ2-1; D is perhaps TRBD1 (6 bases). This CDR3 contains 11 residues. The V gene's germline CDR1 is SQVTM and CDR2 ANQGSEA. With 6 bases removed from V and 9 bases from J, the gap between germline ends came to 12 bases. The CDR3 DNA reads TGCAGCGTCACATTAGGGGGTGAGCAGTTCTTC. Amino acids: CSVTLGGEQFF.

This clonotype was seen many times. The chain recombines TRBV15 with TRBJ2-3; D gene ambiguous. The V end lost 1 base, the J end lost 6 bases, and 11 bases lay between the germline ends. The CDR3 loop spans 14 amino acids. Germline-derived CDR1 and CDR2 are LNHNV and YYDKDF (reference sequence). This chain's CDR3 is CATSRGFESDTQYF. DNA of the CDR3: TGTGCCACCAGCAGAGGCTTTGAGTCTGATACGCAGTATTTT.

This clonotype was counted a few times. This sequence joins TRBV20-1 and TRBJ2-7, with TRBD2 matching 8 bases. Per the germline V gene, CDR1 is DFQATT and CDR2 is SNEGSKA (reference sequence). The CDR3 covers 13 residues. V was clipped by 5 bases and J by 3 bases; unmatched bases: 6. CDR3 protein: CSAASGSNYEQYF. The CDR3 coding sequence is TGCAGTGCTGCCAGCGGGAGTAACTACGAGCAGTACTTC.

This clonotype was seen only a few times. The rearrangement joins TRBV6-2 or TRBV6-3 to TRBJ2-2, with 9 bases that match TRBD2. V shed 7 bases, J shed 2 bases, and the junction held 2 bases outside the gene matches. Germline V gene data show CDR1 as MNHEY and CDR2 as SVGEGT. The CDR3 has 14 residues. For the CDR3, the DNA is TGTGCCAGCATACTAGCGGGTAACACCGGGGAGCTGTTTTTT. Its protein product is CASILAGNTGELFF.

This clonotype was detected a few times. The V call is TRBV5-1, the J call TRBJ1-1, with no clear D. The V and J ends lost 8 bases and 0 bases respectively, with 11 bases between them. This CDR3 spans 13 amino acids. Germline V gives CDR1 SGHRS, CDR2 YFSETQ. CDR3 region: CASQDGMNTEAFF. The CDR3 coding sequence is TGCGCCAGTCAGGACGGCATGAACACTGAAGCTTTCTTT.

The chain combines TRBV12-3 or TRBV12-4 with TRBJ2-3; 11 nucleotides align to TRBD2. V lost 5 bases, J lost 2 bases, and 6 bases stayed unmatched. This CDR3 region has 16 residues. This CDR3 reads CASSPRTSGLTDTQYF. CDR3 nucleotide sequence: TGTGCCAGCAGTCCTCGGACTAGCGGGCTCACAGATACGCAGTATTTT.

This clonotype appeared a few times. The rearrangement joins TRBV3-1 to TRBJ2-7, with D possibly being TRBD1 (5 bases). Germline-derived CDR1 and CDR2 are LGHDT and YNNKEL (reference sequence). Trimming pared 0 bases from V and 0 bases from J, leaving 9 bases between. The CDR3 runs 15 residues. CDR3 loop: CASSQEMTASYEQYF. CDR3 nucleotides: TGTGCCAGCAGCCAAGAGATGACAGCCTCCTACGAGCAGTACTTC.

The chain recombines TRBV14 with TRBJ1-2; the D is unclear. Germline CDR1 SGHDN, CDR2 FVKESK. V gave up 1 base and J gave up 1 base, with 7 bases separating them. The CDR3 runs to 14 residues. The DNA of the CDR3 is TGTGCCAGCAGCCAAGTTAGTGTTAACTATGGCTACACCTTC. Protein product: CASSQVSVNYGYTF.

This clonotype has a count of ten or more. The chain joins TRBV7-3 to TRBJ2-2, with 8 bases fitting TRBD1. Germline trimming cut 2 bases from V and 3 bases from J; bases unmatched to any gene: 2. The CDR3 runs to 15 residues. The germline V gene encodes CDR1 SGHTA and CDR2 FQGTGA. The chain's CDR3 is CASSLYRGDTGELFF. DNA of the CDR3: TGTGCCAGCAGCTTATACAGGGGGGACACCGGGGAGCTGTTTTTT.

Many counts were recorded for this clonotype. This rearrangement joins TRBV7-3 to TRBJ2-5; 7 nucleotides agree with TRBD1. V gave up 4 bases and J gave up 0 bases; unmatched junction bases: 5. Germline V lookup: CDR1 SGHTA, CDR2 FQGTGA. The CDR3 totals 15 residues. CDR3 DNA sequence: TGTGCCAGCAGCTCCCGGACAGGTCACCAAGAGACCCAGTACTTC. It codes for CASSSRTGHQETQYF. The whole variable domain, remainder taken from reference TRBV7-3 and TRBJ2-5, is GAGVSQTPSNKVTEKGKYVELRCDPISGHTALYWYRQSLGQGPEFLIYFQGTGAADDSGLPNDRFFAVRPEGSVSTLKIQRTERGDSAVYLCASSSRTGHQETQYFGPGTRLLVL.

The chain uses TRBV7-2 and TRBJ2-2, with TRBD2 matching 10 bases. This CDR3 has 17 residues. Trimming cost V 4 bases and J 2 bases; bases outside gene matches: 7. Germline CDR1 is SGHTA and CDR2 is FQGNSA. The CDR3: CASSYLAGVGNTGELFF. The CDR3 DNA reads as TGTGCCAGCAGCTACCTAGCGGGAGTAGGAAACACCGGGGAGCTGTTTTTT.

This clonotype was seen many times. The chain employs TRBV6-2 or TRBV6-3 and TRBJ1-1, with 10 bases that match TRBD1. V shed 6 bases, J shed 9 bases, and the junction held 10 bases outside the gene matches. Germline CDR1 is MNHEY and CDR2 is SVGEGT. The CDR3 is made up of 14 amino acids. The CDR3 DNA reads TGTGCCAGCAGGGCGACAGGGGGCGCGTTTCAAGCTTTCTTT. This sequence encodes CASRATGGAFQAFF.

The rearrangement links TRBV7-8 to TRBJ2-1; tentatively, D is TRBD2 (5 bases). The CDR3 loop spans 17 amino acids. In germline, CDR1 is SGHVS, CDR2 FQNEAQ. Deletions cut 5 bases from V and 4 bases from J, with 21 bases between. The CDR3 DNA reads TGTGCCAGCAGCAGGGAGAACCCGGGCCCGGTTTACAATGAGCAGTTCTTC. Translated, it gives CASSRENPGPVYNEQFF.

This clonotype has at least ten counts. The chain is built from TRBV20-1 and TRBJ2-7, with 7 positions matching TRBD2. V shed 2 bases and J 2 bases; nucleotides not matched to a gene: 6. Germline assignment: CDR1 DFQATT and CDR2 SNEGSKA (reference sequence). This CDR3 has 14 residues. CDR3 sequence: CSARRGEGPYEQYF. CDR3 DNA: TGCAGTGCTAGACGGGGGGAGGGCCCCTACGAGCAGTACTTC.

The chain employs TRBV29-1 and TRBJ1-5, with D maybe TRBD1 (5 bases). The CDR3 runs 13 residues. Trimming cost V 6 bases and J 5 bases, with 14 bases left between them. CDR1 is SQVTM and CDR2 is ANQGSEA in the germline V gene. The CDR3 region is CSVARDPDQPQHF. The CDR3, as DNA: TGCAGCGTAGCCCGGGACCCAGATCAGCCCCAGCATTTT.

This clonotype was recorded at least ten times. V is TRBV7-9 and J is TRBJ2-6, with TRBD2 identical over 7 bases. This CDR3 region has 14 residues. J gave up 1 base and V 11 bases, and 5 bases lay outside the gene matches. Germline V gene data show CDR1 as SEHNR and CDR2 as FQNEAQ (reference sequence). The CDR3 sequence: CALGGGSGANVLTF. The CDR3 coding sequence is TGTGCCCTAGGCGGGGGATCTGGGGCCAACGTCCTGACTTTC.